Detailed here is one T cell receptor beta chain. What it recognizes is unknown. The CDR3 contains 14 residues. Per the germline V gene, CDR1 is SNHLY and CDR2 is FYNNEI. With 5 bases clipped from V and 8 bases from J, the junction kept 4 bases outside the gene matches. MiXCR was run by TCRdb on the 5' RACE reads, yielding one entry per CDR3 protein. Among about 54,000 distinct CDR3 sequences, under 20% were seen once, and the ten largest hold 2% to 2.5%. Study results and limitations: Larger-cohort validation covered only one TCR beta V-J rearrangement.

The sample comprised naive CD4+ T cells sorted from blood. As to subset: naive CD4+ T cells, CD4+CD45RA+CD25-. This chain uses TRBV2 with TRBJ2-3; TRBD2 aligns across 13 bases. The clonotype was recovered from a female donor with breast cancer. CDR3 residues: CASSTSGRATTQYF. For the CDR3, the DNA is TGTGCCAGCAGTACTAGCGGGAGGGCCACTACGCAGTATTTT.